A single sample is the source of the 6 T cell receptor beta chains below, sequenced in a study of human T cells and chemical hapten exposure. Time point: patch test 1, 2 weeks after DPC sensitization. Treatment here: therapeutic diphenylcyclopropenone sensitization with weekly scalp DPC. A single record per CDR3 protein comes from TCRdb applying MiXCR to the RACE reads. The sample contains tens of thousands of distinct CDR3 sequences, about 11% of which appear only once. The starting material was whole blood, obtained in connection with sensitization to the hapten diphenylcyclopropenone (DPC). The origin of the receptors is an older woman with alopecia areata. Some clones in this sample may be carry-over from other donors' samples.

This clonotype has a count of ten or more. V and J are TRBV5-1 and TRBJ1-1; no reliable D call. Trimming left V 3 bases short and J 11 bases short, with 17 bases between. Germline-derived CDR1 and CDR2 are SGHRS and YFSETQ. The CDR3 contains 13 residues. This chain's CDR3 is CASSSSATRYAFF. DNA for the CDR3: TGCGCCAGCAGCTCCTCTGCGACTAGGTACGCTTTCTTT.

This clonotype was detected only a few times. This rearrangement joins TRBV12-3 or TRBV12-4 to TRBJ2-1; TRBD2 matches 7 bases. The junction had 1 base not matched to a gene; V was cut back by 3 bases and J by 8 bases. This CDR3 spans 12 amino acids. The DNA of the CDR3 is TGTGCCAGCAGTTTCACTAGCGATGAGCAGTTCTTC. Amino acid sequence: CASSFTSDEQFF.

This clonotype was detected only a few times. The V and J genes are TRBV2 and TRBJ2-7; D is uncertain. V lost 5 bases and J lost 3, with 5 bases in between. This CDR3 comprises 11 residues. From germline, CDR1 is SNHLY and CDR2 FYNNEI. The CDR3 protein is CASSQIYEQYF. In DNA, the CDR3 is TGTGCCAGCAGTCAAATCTACGAGCAGTACTTC.

CDR3 amino acids: CSVDDGGSYEQYF. The CDR3 DNA sequence: TGCAGCGTTGATGATGGAGGTTCCTACGAGCAGTACTTC. V usage is TRBV29-1 and J usage is TRBJ2-7; a weak D match, TRBD2 (5 bases). V lost 3 bases and J lost 1, with 10 bases in between. This CDR3 is 13 amino acids long. CDR1 SQVTM and CDR2 ANQGSEA come from the germline V gene.

This clonotype was counted at least ten times. J is TRBJ1-5 and V is TRBV19, with D hard to call. CDR3 length: 13 residues. V was clipped by 3 bases and J by 1 base, with 4 bases between them. Germline loops: CDR1 LNHDA, CDR2 SQIVND (reference sequence). The CDR3 nucleotides are TGTGCCAGTAGTATCGCCAGCAATCAGCCCCAGCATTTT. Translation: CASSIASNQPQHF.

The rearrangement links TRBV27 to TRBJ2-5; no definite D call. The CDR3 has 12 amino acids. With 5 bases removed from V and 0 bases from J, the gap between germline ends came to 4 bases. The germline CDR1 and CDR2 sequences are MNHEY and SMNVEV (reference sequence). CDR3 amino acids: CASSTDQETQYF. The CDR3, as DNA: TGTGCCAGCAGTACCGACCAAGAGACCCAGTACTTC.